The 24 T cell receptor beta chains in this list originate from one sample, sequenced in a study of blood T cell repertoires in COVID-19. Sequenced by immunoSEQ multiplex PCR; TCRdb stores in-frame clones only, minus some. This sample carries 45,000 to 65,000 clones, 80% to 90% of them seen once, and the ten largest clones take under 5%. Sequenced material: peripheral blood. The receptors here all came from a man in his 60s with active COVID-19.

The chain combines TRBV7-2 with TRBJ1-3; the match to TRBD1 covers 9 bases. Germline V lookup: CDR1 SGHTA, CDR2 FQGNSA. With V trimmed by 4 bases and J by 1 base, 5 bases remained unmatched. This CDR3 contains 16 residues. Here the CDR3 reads CASSSTGGVSGNTIYF. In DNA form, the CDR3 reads TGTGCCAGCAGCTCAACAGGGGGCGTATCTGGAAACACCATATATTTT.

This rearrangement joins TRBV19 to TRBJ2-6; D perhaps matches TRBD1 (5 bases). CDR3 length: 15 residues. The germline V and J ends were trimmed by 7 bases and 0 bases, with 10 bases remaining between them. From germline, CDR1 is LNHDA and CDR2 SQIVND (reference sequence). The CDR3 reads CASKQDHSGANVLTF. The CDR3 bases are TGTGCCAGTAAACAGGACCACTCTGGGGCCAACGTCCTGACTTTC.

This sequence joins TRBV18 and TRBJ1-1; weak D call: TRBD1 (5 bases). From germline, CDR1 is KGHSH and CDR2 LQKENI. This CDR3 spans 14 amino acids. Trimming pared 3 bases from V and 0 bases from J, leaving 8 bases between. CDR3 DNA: TGTGCCAGCTCACCGGGACTGCTGAACACTGAAGCTTTCTTT. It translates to CASSPGLLNTEAFF.

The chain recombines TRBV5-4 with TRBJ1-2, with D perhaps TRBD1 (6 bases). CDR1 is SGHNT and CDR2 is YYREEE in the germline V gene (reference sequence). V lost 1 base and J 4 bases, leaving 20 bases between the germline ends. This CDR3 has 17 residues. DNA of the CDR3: TGTGCCAGCAGCTTGTTCTTAGCGACAGGATTCCCCTATGGCTACACCTTC. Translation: CASSLFLATGFPYGYTF.

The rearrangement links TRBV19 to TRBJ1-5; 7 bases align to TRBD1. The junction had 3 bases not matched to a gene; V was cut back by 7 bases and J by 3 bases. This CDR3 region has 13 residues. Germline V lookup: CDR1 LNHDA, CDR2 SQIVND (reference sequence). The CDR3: CASNRGSNQPQHF. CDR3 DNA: TGTGCCAGTAACAGGGGTTCCAATCAGCCCCAGCATTTT.

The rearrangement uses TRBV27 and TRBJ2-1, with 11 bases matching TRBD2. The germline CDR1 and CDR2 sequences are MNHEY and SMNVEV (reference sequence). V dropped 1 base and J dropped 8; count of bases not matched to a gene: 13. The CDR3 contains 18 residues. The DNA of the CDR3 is TGTGCCAGCAGTTTATTTTCCGTGAGACTAGCGGGAAGGGATGAGCAGTTCTTC. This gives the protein CASSLFSVRLAGRDEQFF.

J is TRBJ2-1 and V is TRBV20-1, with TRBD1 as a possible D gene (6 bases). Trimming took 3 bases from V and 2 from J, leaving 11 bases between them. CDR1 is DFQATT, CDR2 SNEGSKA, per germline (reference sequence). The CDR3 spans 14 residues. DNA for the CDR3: TGCAGTGCTAGTCAGGGGACGGCCTACAATGAGCAGTTCTTC. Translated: CSASQGTAYNEQFF.

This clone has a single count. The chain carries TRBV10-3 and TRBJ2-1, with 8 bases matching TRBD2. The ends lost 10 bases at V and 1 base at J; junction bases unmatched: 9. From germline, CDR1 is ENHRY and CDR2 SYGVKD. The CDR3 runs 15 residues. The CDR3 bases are TGTGCCACTCTCCAAACTAGCGGTTCCTACAATGAGCAGTTCTTC. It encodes CATLQTSGSYNEQFF.

This CDR3 is CASSDRDLGAKNIQYF. The CDR3 DNA reads TGTGCCAGCAGCGACCGGGACTTGGGGGCCAAAAACATTCAGTACTTC. The rearrangement uses TRBV13 and TRBJ2-4; the D gene is possibly TRBD2 (6 bases). V dropped 5 bases and J dropped 1 base, with 15 bases sitting between them. The CDR3 has 16 amino acids. Germline V gene lookup returns CDR1 PRHDT and CDR2 FYEKMQ (reference sequence).

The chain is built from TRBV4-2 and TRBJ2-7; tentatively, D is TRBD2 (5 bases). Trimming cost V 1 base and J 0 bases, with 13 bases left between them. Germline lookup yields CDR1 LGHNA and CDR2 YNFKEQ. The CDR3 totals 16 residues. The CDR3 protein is CASSQGSGRNSYEQYF. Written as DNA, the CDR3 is TGTGCCAGCAGCCAAGGGAGCGGACGAAACTCCTACGAGCAGTACTTC.

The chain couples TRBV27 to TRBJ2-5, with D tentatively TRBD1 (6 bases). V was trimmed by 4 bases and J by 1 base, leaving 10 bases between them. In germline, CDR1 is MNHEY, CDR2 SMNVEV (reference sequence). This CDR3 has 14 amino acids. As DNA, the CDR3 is TGTGCCAGCAGTTATATCAGGGGCCAAGAGACCCAGTACTTC. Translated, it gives CASSYIRGQETQYF.

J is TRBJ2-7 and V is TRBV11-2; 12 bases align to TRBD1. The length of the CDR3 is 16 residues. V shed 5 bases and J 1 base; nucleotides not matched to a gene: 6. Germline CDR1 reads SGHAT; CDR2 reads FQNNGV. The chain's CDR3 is CASSQPGQGASYEQYF. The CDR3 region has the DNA TGTGCCAGCAGCCAACCGGGACAGGGGGCTTCCTACGAGCAGTACTTC. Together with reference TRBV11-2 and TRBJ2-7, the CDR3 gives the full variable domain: EAGVAQSPRYKIIEKRQSVAFWCNPISGHATLYWYQQILGQGPKLLIQFQNNGVVDDSQLPKDRFSAERLKGVDSTLKIQPAKLEDSAVYLCASSQPGQGASYEQYFGPGTRLTVT.

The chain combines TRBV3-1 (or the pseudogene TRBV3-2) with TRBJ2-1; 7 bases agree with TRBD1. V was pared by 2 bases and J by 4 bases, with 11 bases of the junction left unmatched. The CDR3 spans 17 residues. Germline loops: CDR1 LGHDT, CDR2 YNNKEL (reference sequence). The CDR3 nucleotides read TGTGCCAGCAGCCAACAAAAAGGGGACAGAAGATACAATGAGCAGTTCTTC. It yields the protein CASSQQKGDRRYNEQFF.

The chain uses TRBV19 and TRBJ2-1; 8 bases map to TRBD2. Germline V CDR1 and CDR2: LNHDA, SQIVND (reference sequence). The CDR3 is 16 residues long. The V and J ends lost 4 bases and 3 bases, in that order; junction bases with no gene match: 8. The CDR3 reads CASSTQLAASYNEQFF. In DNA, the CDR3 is TGTGCCAGTAGTACCCAACTAGCGGCGAGCTACAATGAGCAGTTCTTC.

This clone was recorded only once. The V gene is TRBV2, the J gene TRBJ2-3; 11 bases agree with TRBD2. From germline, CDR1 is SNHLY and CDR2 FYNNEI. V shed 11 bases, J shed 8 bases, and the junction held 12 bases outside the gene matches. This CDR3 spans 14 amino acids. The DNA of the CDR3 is TGTGCCTCCTGGGTAGCGGGAGGGCCCGTTACGCAGTATTTT. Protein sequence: CASWVAGGPVTQYF.

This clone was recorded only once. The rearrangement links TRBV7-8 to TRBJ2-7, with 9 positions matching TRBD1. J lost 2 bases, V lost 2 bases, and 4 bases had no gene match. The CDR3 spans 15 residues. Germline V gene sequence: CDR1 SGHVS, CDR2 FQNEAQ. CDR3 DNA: TGTGCCAGCAGCTTACTAGGACAGGGGCCCTACGAGCAGTACTTC. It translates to CASSLLGQGPYEQYF.

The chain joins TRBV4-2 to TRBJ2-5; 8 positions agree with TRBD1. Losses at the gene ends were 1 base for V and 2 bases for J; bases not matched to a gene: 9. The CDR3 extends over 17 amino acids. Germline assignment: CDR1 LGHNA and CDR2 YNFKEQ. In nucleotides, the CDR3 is TGTGCCAGCAGCCAAGCACGACTAGGACAGGGTCAAGAGACCCAGTACTTC. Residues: CASSQARLGQGQETQYF.

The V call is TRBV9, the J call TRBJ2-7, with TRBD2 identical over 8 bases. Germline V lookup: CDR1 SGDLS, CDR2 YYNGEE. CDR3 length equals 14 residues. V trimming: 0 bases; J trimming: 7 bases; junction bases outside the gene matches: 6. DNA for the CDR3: TGTGCCAGCAGCGTAGGAACGCTAGCGGGTGAGCAGTACTTC. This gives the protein CASSVGTLAGEQYF.

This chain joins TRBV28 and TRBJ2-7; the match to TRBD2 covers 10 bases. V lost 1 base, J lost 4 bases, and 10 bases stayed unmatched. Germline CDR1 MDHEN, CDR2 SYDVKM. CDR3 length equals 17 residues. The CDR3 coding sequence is TGTGCCAGCAGTTTATCCCAAGGAGGTAGCGGGAGGTACGAGCAGTACTTC. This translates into CASSLSQGGSGRYEQYF.

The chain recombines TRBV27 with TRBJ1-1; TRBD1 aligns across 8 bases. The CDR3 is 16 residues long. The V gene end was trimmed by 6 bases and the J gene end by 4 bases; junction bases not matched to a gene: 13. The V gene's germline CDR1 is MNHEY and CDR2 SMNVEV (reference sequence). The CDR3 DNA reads TGTGCCAGCAGAGAACAGGGGGGGGAAAAGGGCACTGAAGCTTTCTTT. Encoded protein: CASREQGGEKGTEAFF.

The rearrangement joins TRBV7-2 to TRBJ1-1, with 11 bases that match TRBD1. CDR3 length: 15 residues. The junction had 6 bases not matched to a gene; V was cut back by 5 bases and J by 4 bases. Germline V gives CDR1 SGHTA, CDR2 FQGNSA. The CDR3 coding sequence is TGTGCCAGCAGCGCAGGACAGGGGGCGAGCACTGAAGCTTTCTTT. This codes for CASSAGQGASTEAFF.

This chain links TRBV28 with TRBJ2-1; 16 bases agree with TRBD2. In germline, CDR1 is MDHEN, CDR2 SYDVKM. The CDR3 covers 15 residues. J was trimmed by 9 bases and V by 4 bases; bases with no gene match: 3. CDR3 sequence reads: CASSSGTSGRVEQFF. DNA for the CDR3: TGTGCCAGCAGTTCCGGGACTAGCGGGAGGGTTGAGCAGTTCTTC. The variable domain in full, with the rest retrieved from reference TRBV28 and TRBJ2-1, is DVKVTQSSRYLVKRTGEKVFLECVQDMDHENMFWYRQDPGLGLRLIYFSYDVKMKEKGDIPEGYSVSREKKERFSLILESASTNQTSMYLCASSSGTSGRVEQFFGPGTRLTVL.

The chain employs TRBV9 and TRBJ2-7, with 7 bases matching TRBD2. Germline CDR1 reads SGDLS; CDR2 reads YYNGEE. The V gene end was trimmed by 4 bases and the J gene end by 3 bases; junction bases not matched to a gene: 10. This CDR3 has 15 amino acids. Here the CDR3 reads CASSPSLGGSYEQYF. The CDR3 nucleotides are TGTGCCAGCAGCCCAAGTTTGGGGGGGAGCTACGAGCAGTACTTC.

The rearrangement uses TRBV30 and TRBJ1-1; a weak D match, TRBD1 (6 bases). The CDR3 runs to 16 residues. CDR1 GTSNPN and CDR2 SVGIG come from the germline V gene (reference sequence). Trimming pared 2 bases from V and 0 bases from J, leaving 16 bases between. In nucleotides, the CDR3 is TGTGCCTGGAGTTTTGCGACCCACAGGGTGAACACTGAAGCTTTCTTT. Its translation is CAWSFATHRVNTEAFF.